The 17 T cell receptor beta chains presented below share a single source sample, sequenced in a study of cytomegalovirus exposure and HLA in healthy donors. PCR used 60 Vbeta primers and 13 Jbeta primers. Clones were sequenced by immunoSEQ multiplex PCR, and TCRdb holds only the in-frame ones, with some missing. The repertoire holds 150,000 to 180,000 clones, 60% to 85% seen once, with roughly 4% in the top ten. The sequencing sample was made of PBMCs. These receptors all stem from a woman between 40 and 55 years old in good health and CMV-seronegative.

The CDR3 sequence: CASILGSFPGANVLTF. CDR3 bases: TGTGCCAGCATACTAGGGTCATTCCCTGGGGCCAACGTCCTGACTTTC. V is TRBV5-5 and J is TRBJ2-6; tentatively, D is TRBD2 (5 bases). This CDR3 has 16 amino acids. Germline values: CDR1 SGHKS, CDR2 YYEKEE (reference sequence). V lost 6 bases to trimming and J lost 2 bases, with 15 bases between them.

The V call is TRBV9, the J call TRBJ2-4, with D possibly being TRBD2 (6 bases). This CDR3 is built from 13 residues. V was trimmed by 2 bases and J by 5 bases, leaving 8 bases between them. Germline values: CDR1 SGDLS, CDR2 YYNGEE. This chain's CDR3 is CASSVRGENIQYF. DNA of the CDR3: TGTGCCAGCAGCGTGCGGGGCGAAAACATTCAGTACTTC. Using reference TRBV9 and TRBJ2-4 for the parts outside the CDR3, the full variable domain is DSGVTQTPKHLITATGQRVTLRCSPRSGDLSVYWYQQSLDQGLQFLIQYYNGEERAKGNILERFSAQQFPDLHSELNLSSLELGDSALYFCASSVRGENIQYFGAGTRLSVL.

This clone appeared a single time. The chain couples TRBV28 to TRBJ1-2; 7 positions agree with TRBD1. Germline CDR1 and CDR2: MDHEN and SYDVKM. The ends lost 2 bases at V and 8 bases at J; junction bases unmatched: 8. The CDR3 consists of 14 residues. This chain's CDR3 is CASSLPRDSWGYTF. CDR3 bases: TGTGCCAGCAGTTTACCGCGGGACAGTTGGGGCTACACCTTC.

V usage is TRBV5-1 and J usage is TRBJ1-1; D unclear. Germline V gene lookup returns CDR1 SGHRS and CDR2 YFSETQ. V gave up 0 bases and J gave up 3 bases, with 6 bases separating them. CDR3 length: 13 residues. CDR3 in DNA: TGCGCCAGCAGCTTGGTTTCGGACACTGAAGCTTTCTTT. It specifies CASSLVSDTEAFF. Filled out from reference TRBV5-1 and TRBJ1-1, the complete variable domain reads KAGVTQTPRYLIKTRGQQVTLSCSPISGHRSVSWYQQTPGQGLQFLFEYFSETQRNKGNFPGRFSGRQFSNSRSEMNVSTLELGDSALYLCASSLVSDTEAFFGQGTRLTVV.

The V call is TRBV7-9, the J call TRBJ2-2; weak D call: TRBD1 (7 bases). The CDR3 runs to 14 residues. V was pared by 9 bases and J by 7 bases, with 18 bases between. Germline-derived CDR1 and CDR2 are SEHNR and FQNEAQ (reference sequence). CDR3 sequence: CASMEGAQYGELFF. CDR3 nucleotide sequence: TGTGCCAGTATGGAGGGGGCGCAATACGGGGAGCTGTTTTTT.

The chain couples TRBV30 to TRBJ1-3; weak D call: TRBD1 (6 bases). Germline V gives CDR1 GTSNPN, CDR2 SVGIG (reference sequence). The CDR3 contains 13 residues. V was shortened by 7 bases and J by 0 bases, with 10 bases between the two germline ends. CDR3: CALAGVSGNTIYF. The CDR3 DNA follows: TGTGCCTTGGCAGGGGTCTCTGGAAACACCATATATTTT.

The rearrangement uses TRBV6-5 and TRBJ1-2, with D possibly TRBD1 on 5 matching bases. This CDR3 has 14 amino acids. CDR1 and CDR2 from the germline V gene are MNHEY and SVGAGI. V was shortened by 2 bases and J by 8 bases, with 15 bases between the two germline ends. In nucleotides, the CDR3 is TGTGCCAGCAGTTACGGGGGGATGCGCTGGGGCTACACCTTC. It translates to CASSYGGMRWGYTF.

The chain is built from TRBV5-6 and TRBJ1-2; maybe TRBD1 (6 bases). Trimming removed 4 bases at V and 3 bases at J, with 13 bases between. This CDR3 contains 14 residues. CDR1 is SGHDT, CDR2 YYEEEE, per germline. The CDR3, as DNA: TGTGCCAGCAGCCGGGGATCAGGGGACTATGGCTACACCTTC. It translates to CASSRGSGDYGYTF.

This CDR3 reads CASSLGRQGGNSPLHF. Here the CDR3 DNA reads TGTGCCAGCAGCTTGGGTAGACAGGGGGGTAATTCACCCCTCCACTTT. The chain carries TRBV5-4 and TRBJ1-6; TRBD1 matches at 9 bases. The CDR3 totals 16 residues. The V gene end was trimmed by 0 bases and the J gene end by 6 bases; junction bases not matched to a gene: 4. Looked up from germline, CDR1 is SGHNT and CDR2 is YYREEE (reference sequence).

The CDR3 spells CASTPTGTTYQETQYF. As DNA, the CDR3 is TGTGCCAGCACCCCGACTGGGACTACGTACCAAGAGACCCAGTACTTC. This chain links TRBV2 with TRBJ2-5; TRBD2 agrees at 7 bases. The length of the CDR3 is 16 residues. CDR1 is SNHLY, CDR2 FYNNEI, per germline. The V and J ends lost 7 bases and 0 bases, in that order; junction bases with no gene match: 11.

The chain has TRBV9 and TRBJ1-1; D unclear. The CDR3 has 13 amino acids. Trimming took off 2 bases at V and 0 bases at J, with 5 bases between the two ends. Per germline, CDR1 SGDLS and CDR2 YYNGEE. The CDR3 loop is CASSVEMNTEAFF. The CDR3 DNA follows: TGTGCCAGCAGCGTGGAGATGAACACTGAAGCTTTCTTT.

The CDR3 DNA is TGTGCCAGTAGTATCGGGACAGGGGCCTACGAGCAGTACTTC. This gives the protein CASSIGTGAYEQYF. The rearrangement joins TRBV19 to TRBJ2-5, with TRBD1 matching 10 bases. The DNA end favors TRBJ2-7, so the J call may be wrong. The length of the CDR3 is 14 residues. In germline, CDR1 is LNHDA, CDR2 SQIVND (reference sequence).

CDR3 in amino acids: CASKGGQAGQPQHF. The CDR3, as DNA: TGTGCCAGCAAAGGTGGGCAGGCGGGGCAGCCCCAGCATTTT. The chain recombines TRBV27 with TRBJ1-5; D is uncertain. V gave up 7 bases and J gave up 7 bases, with 17 bases separating them. Germline CDR1 reads MNHEY; CDR2 reads SMNVEV (reference sequence). CDR3 size: 14 residues.

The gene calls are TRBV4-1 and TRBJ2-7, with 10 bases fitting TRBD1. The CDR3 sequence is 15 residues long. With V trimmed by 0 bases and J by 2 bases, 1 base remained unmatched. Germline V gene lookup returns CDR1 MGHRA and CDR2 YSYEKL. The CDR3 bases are TGCGCCAGCAGCCAAGAGGGGACAGGGGCCTACGAGCAGTACTTC. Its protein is CASSQEGTGAYEQYF.

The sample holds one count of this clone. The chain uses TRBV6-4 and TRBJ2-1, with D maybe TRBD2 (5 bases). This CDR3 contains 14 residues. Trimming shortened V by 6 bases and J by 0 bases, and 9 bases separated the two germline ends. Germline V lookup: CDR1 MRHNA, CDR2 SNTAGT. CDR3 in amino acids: CASRLDNSYNEQFF. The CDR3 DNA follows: TGTGCCAGCAGACTAGACAACTCCTACAATGAGCAGTTCTTC.

The CDR3 loop reads CASSYSGRVQETQYF. DNA for the CDR3: TGTGCCAGCAGTTACTCTGGCAGGGTCCAAGAGACCCAGTACTTC. V gene TRBV6-5 combines with J gene TRBJ2-5, with TRBD1 as a possible D gene (5 bases). Germline lookup yields CDR1 MNHEY and CDR2 SVGAGI. Trimming stripped 0 bases from V and 1 base from J, with 9 bases between. This CDR3 comprises 15 residues.

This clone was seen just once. The CDR3 DNA follows: TGTGCCAGCAGCTTAGAAGCGGGTCCTTCCTACGAGCAGTACTTC. Amino acid sequence: CASSLEAGPSYEQYF. This chain uses TRBV7-6 with TRBJ2-7; D might be TRBD2 (6 bases). The CDR3 runs to 15 residues. V lost 1 base and J lost 1, with 11 bases in between. Germline CDR1 reads SGHVS; CDR2 reads FNYEAQ.